The 18 T cell receptor beta chains listed next were all sequenced from one sample in a study of Ad26.COV2.S vaccination and SARS-CoV-2 variants. As to treatment: some 19 received Ad26.COV2.S at low or high dose, single or two shots; about 5 received placebo; per-sample allocation not given. Samples were taken on day 63 after the first vaccine or placebo injection. Generated by immunoSEQ multiplex PCR, the TCRdb table keeps only in-frame clones and is missing some. The sample shows 240,000 or so clones, 85% to 90% of them seen only once. The sample was peripheral blood, taken in a trial of Ad26.COV2.S vaccine versus placebo. The receptors were sampled from a person between 18 and 65 years old who received the Ad26.COV2.S COVID-19 vaccine or a placebo.

This rearrangement joins TRBV19 to TRBJ1-1; perhaps TRBD1 as D (5 bases). The CDR3 covers 14 residues. In germline, CDR1 is LNHDA, CDR2 SQIVND (reference sequence). The germline V and J ends were trimmed by 7 bases and 7 bases, with 19 bases remaining between them. The CDR3 region has the DNA TGTGCCAGTACCCCTATCGGGGGTTTGGGTGAAGCTTTCTTT. Protein: CASTPIGGLGEAFF.

In the case of this clone: Additional DNA sequences in this sample encode the identical CDR3. The chain links TRBV12-3 or TRBV12-4 to TRBJ1-1; no clear D gene. V was cut by 3 bases and J by 1 base, with 6 bases left in between. There are 13 residues in the CDR3. The CDR3: CASSLGQNTEAFF. The CDR3 bases are TGTGCCAGCAGTTTGGGCCAGAACACTGAAGCTTTCTTT.

The V call is TRBV5-6, the J call TRBJ2-7, with a possible D match to TRBD1 (5 bases). The CDR3 has 17 amino acids. V was clipped by 4 bases and J by 2 bases, with 22 bases between them. Germline assignment: CDR1 SGHDT and CDR2 YYEEEE. The CDR3 DNA is TGTGCCAGCAGCACCCGTTTTAGGGGCCCCTATGCCTACGAGCAGTACTTC. Protein product: CASSTRFRGPYAYEQYF.

The V gene is TRBV7-9, the J gene TRBJ2-5; D remains unclear. Germline V gives CDR1 SEHNR, CDR2 FQNEAQ (reference sequence). CDR3 length: 12 amino acids. Trimming took off 2 bases at V and 1 base at J, with 2 bases between the two ends. The CDR3 sequence is CASSLTQETQYF. In DNA, the CDR3 is TGTGCCAGCAGCTTAACCCAAGAGACCCAGTACTTC.

This chain uses TRBV4-2 with TRBJ2-2, with a possible D match to TRBD1 (6 bases). This CDR3 spans 17 amino acids. In germline, CDR1 is LGHNA, CDR2 YNFKEQ. V dropped 0 bases and J dropped 6 bases, with 17 bases sitting between them. CDR3 sequence: CASSQEQGLYSAGELFF. CDR3 in DNA: TGTGCCAGCAGCCAAGAACAGGGATTGTACTCTGCCGGGGAGCTGTTTTTT.

The chain has TRBV20-1 and TRBJ2-3; 8 bases agree with TRBD2. Looked up from germline, CDR1 is DFQATT and CDR2 is SNEGSKA (reference sequence). CDR3 length: 15 amino acids. V lost 3 bases to trimming and J lost 0 bases; unmatched junction nucleotides: 5. CDR3 region: CSASALAASTDTQYF. The CDR3 bases are TGCAGTGCTAGTGCACTAGCGGCAAGCACAGATACGCAGTATTTT.

The CDR3 nucleotides are TGTGCCAGCTCACCCGGACAGGGGAACACCGGGGAGCTGTTTTTT. This sequence encodes CASSPGQGNTGELFF. The chain carries TRBV18 and TRBJ2-2; 8 bases align to TRBD1. The CDR3 totals 15 residues. V trimming: 3 bases; J trimming: 1 base; junction bases outside the gene matches: 1. The germline CDR1 and CDR2 sequences are KGHSH and LQKENI. The full variable domain, its missing parts supplied by reference TRBV18 and TRBJ2-2, is NAGVMQNPRHLVRRRGQEARLRCSPMKGHSHVYWYRQLPEEGLKFMVYLQKENIIDESGMPKERFSAEFPKEGPSILRIQQVVRGDSAAYFCASSPGQGNTGELFFGEGSRLTVL.

The V call is TRBV3-1 (or the pseudogene TRBV3-2), the J call TRBJ2-3, with unresolved D. The V gene lost 0 bases and the J gene lost 13 bases, with 11 bases spanning the gap. Germline V CDR1 and CDR2: LGHDT, YNNKEL (reference sequence). This CDR3 has 12 residues. The chain's CDR3 is CASSQEGIGEYF. The CDR3 DNA is TGTGCCAGCAGCCAAGAAGGCATTGGGGAGTATTTT.

This clone showed up just a few times. The rearrangement joins TRBV7-9 to TRBJ1-4; D uncertain. The CDR3 consists of 12 residues. CDR1 and CDR2 from the germline V gene are SEHNR and FQNEAQ (reference sequence). V was trimmed by 2 bases and J by 8 bases, leaving 6 bases between them. In nucleotides, the CDR3 is TGTGCCAGCAGCTTACGTGCGGAAAAACTGTTTTTT. This codes for CASSLRAEKLFF.

The J gene is TRBJ1-6, the V gene TRBV2; 7 bases are a match to TRBD1. CDR1 is SNHLY, CDR2 FYNNEI, per germline. The CDR3 runs 14 residues. The V and J ends lost 3 bases and 10 bases, in that order; junction bases with no gene match: 6. CDR3 nucleotide sequence: TGTGCCAGCAGTGATACAGGGGTTGGCTCACCCCTCCACTTT. Its protein product is CASSDTGVGSPLHF.

V and J are TRBV4-3 and TRBJ2-7; D gene ambiguous. The CDR3 runs 14 residues. Germline V gene lookup returns CDR1 LGHNA and CDR2 YSLEER. Trimming took 0 bases from V and 1 from J, leaving 7 bases between them. The CDR3: CASSQELVSYEQYF. The CDR3 DNA is TGCGCCAGCAGCCAAGAGCTGGTTTCCTACGAGCAGTACTTC.

The CDR3: CASSRSGFPYNEQFF. The CDR3 DNA is TGTGCCAGCAGCCGTAGCGGGTTCCCTTACAATGAGCAGTTCTTC. This chain connects TRBV6-2 or TRBV6-3 to TRBJ2-1; TRBD2 matches at 7 bases. Per the germline V gene, CDR1 is MNHEY and CDR2 is SVGEGT. J gave up 4 bases and V 6 bases, and 9 bases lay outside the gene matches. The CDR3 sequence is 15 residues long.

In its sample, this clone was seen once. A read error may produce the germline difference seen at one junction end. The genes are TRBV12-3 or TRBV12-4 and TRBJ2-1; TRBD1 aligns across 7 bases. The CDR3 is 12 residues long. CDR3 sequence (DNA): TGTGCCAGCAGTTCTGGGACAGCCAGGGTGATCTTC. Its protein is CASSSGTARVIF.

This clone was found once. The rearrangement uses TRBV30 and TRBJ1-2; D ambiguous. CDR3 length: 13 residues. Trimming cost V 0 bases and J 6 bases, with 11 bases left between them. Germline assignment: CDR1 GTSNPN and CDR2 SVGIG (reference sequence). The CDR3 sequence: CAWSVGTNNGYTF. The CDR3 region has the DNA TGTGCCTGGAGTGTAGGAACAAACAATGGCTACACCTTC.

V and J are TRBV5-4 and TRBJ2-5, with 9 bases fitting TRBD1. J lost 3 bases, V lost 0 bases, and 3 bases had no gene match. The CDR3 contains 15 residues. CDR1 is SGHNT, CDR2 YYREEE, per germline (reference sequence). CDR3 residues: CASSLGGQGEETQYF. DNA for the CDR3: TGTGCCAGCAGCTTGGGGGGACAGGGAGAAGAGACCCAGTACTTC.

This clone was observed a few times. This chain joins TRBV10-3 and TRBJ2-1; no reliable D call. This CDR3 is 14 amino acids long. The ends were cut back, 3 bases at V and 0 bases at J, with 6 bases in the middle. CDR1 is ENHRY, CDR2 SYGVKD, per germline. CDR3 sequence (DNA): TGTGCCATCAGTGAAGTCCCCTCCTACAATGAGCAGTTCTTC. It codes for CAISEVPSYNEQFF.

A note on this clone: Other DNA sequences from this sample encode an identical CDR3 as well. The V call is TRBV19, the J call TRBJ2-7; D is ambiguous. Trimming left V 3 bases short and J 0 bases short, with 12 bases between. Germline CDR1 and CDR2: LNHDA and SQIVND (reference sequence). The CDR3 has 15 amino acids. The CDR3 loop reads CASSISAGDSYEQYF. In DNA form, the CDR3 reads TGTGCCAGTAGTATTTCGGCAGGCGACTCCTACGAGCAGTACTTC.

The gene calls are TRBV15 and TRBJ1-2; D is possibly TRBD1 (5 bases). The CDR3 is 16 residues long. Looked up from germline, CDR1 is LNHNV and CDR2 is YYDKDF (reference sequence). The V gene lost 4 bases and the J gene lost 8 bases, with 23 bases spanning the gap. The CDR3 DNA sequence: TGTGCCACCAGCATTGGGGGAGGCCTCAGGGTGCGGGGCTACACCTTC. Protein product: CATSIGGGLRVRGYTF.